This TCR beta chain is drawn from a study of blood T cell repertoires in COVID-19. The method was immunoSEQ multiplex PCR; TCRdb's version includes in-frame clones alone and lacks a portion of them. The sample holds about 270,000 clones, more than 75% seen once. The CDR3 sequence is 15 residues long. With 2 bases removed from V and 7 bases from J, the gap between germline ends came to 14 bases. CDR1 and CDR2 from the germline V gene are MNHEY and SMNVEV (reference sequence). The sequencing input was PBMCs or T cells enriched from blood (not recorded which). This clonotype was sampled from a man aged 18 to 29 who had recovered from COVID-19. The chain joins TRBV27 to TRBJ1-4, with D maybe TRBD1 (6 bases). CDR3 bases: TGTGCCAGCAGTTTAGGGTTAAGGGGGAGTGAAAAACTGTTTTTT. Protein: CASSLGLRGSEKLFF.